These 21 T cell receptor beta chains share one sample of origin, sequenced in a study of shared clonotypes between healthy human individuals. Positive CCR7 selection of CD45RO-negative cells yielded the naive CD8 cells, and terminally differentiated effector memory CD45RA+ cells were excluded. Repertoires were generated with immunoSEQ multiplex PCR, while TCRdb's copy carries only in-frame clones and drops some. The table lists about 2.1 million clones, about 92% of them singletons. The sequenced material came from naive CD8+ T cells from PBMCs. The origin of the receptors is a young man in good health. Some clones in this sample may be carry-over from other donors' samples.

The rearrangement uses TRBV7-8 and TRBJ1-5; 10 positions agree with TRBD1. This CDR3 contains 15 residues. Germline CDR1 is SGHVS and CDR2 is FQNEAQ. The J segment lost 7 bases and the V segment lost 5 bases, leaving 8 bases of the junction unmatched. The chain's CDR3 is CASSGFRQGAQPQHF. DNA of the CDR3: TGTGCCAGCAGCGGGTTTCGACAGGGGGCACAGCCCCAGCATTTT.

The gene calls are TRBV9 and TRBJ2-2; tentatively, D is TRBD2 (6 bases). Germline V lookup: CDR1 SGDLS, CDR2 YYNGEE. Trimming shortened V by 1 base and J by 3 bases, and 16 bases separated the two germline ends. CDR3 length equals 17 residues. CDR3 nucleotide sequence: TGTGCCAGCAGCGTAATCCCGCTACAGCGGGACACCGGGGAGCTGTTTTTT. Amino acid sequence: CASSVIPLQRDTGELFF. Together with reference TRBV9 and TRBJ2-2, the CDR3 gives the full variable domain: DSGVTQTPKHLITATGQRVTLRCSPRSGDLSVYWYQQSLDQGLQFLIQYYNGEERAKGNILERFSAQQFPDLHSELNLSSLELGDSALYFCASSVIPLQRDTGELFFGEGSRLTVL.

Points on this clone: Within the sample, other DNA sequences also encode this same CDR3. This rearrangement joins TRBV27 to TRBJ2-7; D remains unclear. The V and J ends lost 8 bases and 3 bases respectively, with 2 bases between them. This CDR3 region has 9 residues. Per the germline V gene, CDR1 is MNHEY and CDR2 is SMNVEV (reference sequence). The CDR3 sequence is CASGYEQYF. The CDR3 bases are TGTGCCAGCGGCTACGAGCAGTACTTC.

The chain is built from TRBV27 and TRBJ2-1; D is unresolved. Per the germline V gene, CDR1 is MNHEY and CDR2 is SMNVEV (reference sequence). With 4 bases removed from V and 10 bases from J, the gap between germline ends came to 14 bases. The CDR3 runs 13 residues. The CDR3 sequence is CASSWAFSGEQFF. CDR3 nucleotides: TGTGCCAGCAGTTGGGCCTTCTCAGGAGAGCAGTTCTTC.

This chain connects TRBV28 to TRBJ1-3, with unresolved D. Germline CDR1 and CDR2: MDHEN and SYDVKM. The V end was cut by 3 bases, the J end by 2 bases, with 20 bases between. The CDR3 length is 18 residues. The CDR3 sequence is CASSFRGFNSKTGNTIYF. CDR3 coding DNA: TGTGCCAGCAGTTTCCGGGGTTTCAACAGCAAGACTGGAAACACCATATATTTT.

The gene calls are TRBV5-1 and TRBJ2-5; 7 bases are a match to TRBD1. The CDR3 has 14 amino acids. Trimming at V came to 4 bases and at J to 2 bases, leaving 5 bases not matched to a gene. The germline CDR1 and CDR2 sequences are SGHRS and YFSETQ. The CDR3 DNA sequence: TGCGCCAGCAGCACCGAGGGGGCTCAAGAGACCCAGTACTTC. Encoded protein: CASSTEGAQETQYF.

This chain connects TRBV5-4 to TRBJ2-7; D is perhaps TRBD2 (5 bases). The germline CDR1 and CDR2 sequences are SGHNT and YYREEE (reference sequence). This CDR3 region has 15 residues. V lost 4 bases, J lost 4 bases, and 18 bases lay in between. The CDR3 region is CASSQDSSGLYEQYF. CDR3 nucleotide sequence: TGTGCCAGCAGCCAGGACTCTAGTGGCTTGTACGAGCAGTACTTC.

The gene calls are TRBV29-1 and TRBJ2-2; a weak D match, TRBD2 (5 bases). The CDR3 length is 13 residues. V lost 1 base, J lost 6 bases, and 9 bases lay in between. Germline lookup yields CDR1 SQVTM and CDR2 ANQGSEA. The CDR3 bases are TGCAGCGTTGAAGGACGGAGGCCCGGGGAGCTGTTTTTT. Protein: CSVEGRRPGELFF.

V gene TRBV28 combines with J gene TRBJ1-1; 7 nucleotides line up with TRBD1. The CDR3 contains 19 residues. With 1 base clipped from V and 0 bases from J, the junction kept 14 bases outside the gene matches. Germline V lookup: CDR1 MDHEN, CDR2 SYDVKM. The CDR3 sequence is CASSLSGRGRFVVNTEAFF. CDR3 bases: TGTGCCAGCAGTTTATCGGGTAGGGGGCGTTTTGTTGTGAACACTGAAGCTTTCTTT.

This chain uses TRBV6-6 with TRBJ2-7, with 8 positions matching TRBD1. Germline V gene lookup returns CDR1 MNHNY and CDR2 SVGAGI (reference sequence). The CDR3 spans 13 residues. V was pared by 7 bases and J by 2 bases, with 4 bases of the junction left unmatched. CDR3 amino acids: CASTPTGAYEQYF. The CDR3 nucleotides are TGTGCCAGCACTCCGACAGGGGCCTACGAGCAGTACTTC.

The chain has TRBV13 and TRBJ2-7; 7 bases align to TRBD1. Germline loops: CDR1 PRHDT, CDR2 FYEKMQ (reference sequence). The V gene end was trimmed by 0 bases and the J gene end by 6 bases; junction bases not matched to a gene: 11. The CDR3 is 16 residues long. CDR3 sequence reads: CASSLGPGQTSVEQYF. DNA for the CDR3: TGTGCCAGCAGCTTAGGCCCGGGACAGACCTCGGTCGAGCAGTACTTC.

To note about this clone: The same CDR3 also results from other DNA sequences found in this sample. The chain combines TRBV7-3 with TRBJ2-1; D not resolved. The CDR3 loop spans 13 amino acids. Trimming stripped 0 bases from V and 3 bases from J, with 3 bases between. Germline-derived CDR1 and CDR2 are SGHTA and FQGTGA. Here the CDR3 DNA reads TGTGCCAGCAGCTTAACTAGCTACAATGAGCAGTTCTTC. Residues: CASSLTSYNEQFF.

The chain has TRBV4-1 and TRBJ1-2; D gene unclear. This CDR3 has 15 amino acids. V was shortened by 3 bases and J by 5 bases, with 16 bases between the two germline ends. Germline CDR1 is MGHRA and CDR2 is YSYEKL. The CDR3 nucleotides are TGCGCCAGCAGCCATGTCTGGGGAGCCGCTTATGGCTACACCTTC. This gives the protein CASSHVWGAAYGYTF.

V and J are TRBV4-2 and TRBJ2-3; TRBD2 matches 16 bases. The germline CDR1 and CDR2 sequences are LGHNA and YNFKEQ. The length of the CDR3 is 18 residues. V lost 4 bases, J lost 3 bases, and 7 bases stayed unmatched. In DNA form, the CDR3 reads TGTGCCAGCAGCCCCCGACTGGGACTAGCGGGAGGGACAGATACGCAGTATTTT. Encoded protein: CASSPRLGLAGGTDTQYF.

This sequence joins TRBV9 and TRBJ2-1, with 7 bases fitting TRBD2. Germline V gene lookup returns CDR1 SGDLS and CDR2 YYNGEE. V lost 4 bases to trimming and J lost 0 bases; unmatched junction nucleotides: 4. The CDR3 is made up of 15 amino acids. DNA for the CDR3: TGTGCCAGCAGCATCGGCGGGAGCTCCTACAATGAGCAGTTCTTC. Translating it yields CASSIGGSSYNEQFF.

This chain uses TRBV14 with TRBJ1-2; D remains ambiguous. The CDR3 is made up of 16 amino acids. V shed 1 base and J shed 4 bases, with 16 bases lying between them. CDR1 and CDR2 (germline): SGHDN, FVKESK. The chain's CDR3 is CASSQALIGLGYGYTF. CDR3 nucleotides: TGTGCCAGCAGCCAAGCTTTGATCGGGCTGGGCTATGGCTACACCTTC. The entire variable domain, with the rest obtained from reference TRBV14 and TRBJ1-2, is as follows: EAGVTQFPSHSVIEKGQTVTLRCDPISGHDNLYWYRRVMGKEIKFLLHFVKESKQDESGMPNNRFLAERTGGTYSTLKVQPAELEDSGVYFCASSQALIGLGYGYTFGSGTRLTVV.

The chain has TRBV19 and TRBJ1-5; tentatively, D is TRBD1 (5 bases). V dropped 2 bases and J dropped 8 bases, with 16 bases sitting between them. Germline V gives CDR1 LNHDA, CDR2 SQIVND (reference sequence). CDR3 length: 15 amino acids. In nucleotides, the CDR3 is TGTGCCAGTAGTATATACCAGGGAACTGTGGAGCCCCAGCATTTT. Its translation is CASSIYQGTVEPQHF.

The chain carries TRBV29-1 and TRBJ2-5; 8 positions match TRBD1. The germline CDR1 and CDR2 sequences are SQVTM and ANQGSEA. The length of the CDR3 is 13 residues. J lost 2 bases, V lost 7 bases, and 6 bases had no gene match. The CDR3 sequence: CSGRQGLQETQYF. The DNA for the CDR3 is TGCAGCGGACGACAGGGGCTTCAAGAGACCCAGTACTTC.

V usage is TRBV7-8 and J usage is TRBJ2-7, with 15 bases identical to TRBD2. The V and J ends lost 4 bases and 2 bases, in that order; junction bases with no gene match: 6. This CDR3 region has 17 residues. The germline CDR1 and CDR2 sequences are SGHVS and FQNEAQ. CDR3 DNA: TGTGCCAGCAGCTCGGGACTAGCGGGAGGACCCACCTACGAGCAGTACTTC. Protein product: CASSSGLAGGPTYEQYF.

This clone was seen just once. V and J are TRBV15 and TRBJ1-2; D may be TRBD1 (6 bases). Germline V gives CDR1 LNHNV, CDR2 YYDKDF (reference sequence). The CDR3 is 15 residues long. V was trimmed by 3 bases and J by 2 bases, leaving 13 bases between them. CDR3 in amino acids: CATSRGATGNYGYTF. In nucleotides, the CDR3 is TGTGCCACCAGCAGGGGGGCAACAGGCAACTATGGCTACACCTTC.

This clone came up once. This chain joins TRBV6-5 and TRBJ1-2; 9 nucleotides match TRBD1. This CDR3 is 15 amino acids long. The germline gives CDR1 MNHEY, CDR2 SVGAGI. Trimming at V came to 10 bases and at J to 8 bases, leaving 17 bases not matched to a gene. The CDR3 nucleotides are TGTGCCACCCTATGGACAGGGGCCGGGGCGAAAGGCTACACCTTC. Protein: CATLWTGAGAKGYTF.